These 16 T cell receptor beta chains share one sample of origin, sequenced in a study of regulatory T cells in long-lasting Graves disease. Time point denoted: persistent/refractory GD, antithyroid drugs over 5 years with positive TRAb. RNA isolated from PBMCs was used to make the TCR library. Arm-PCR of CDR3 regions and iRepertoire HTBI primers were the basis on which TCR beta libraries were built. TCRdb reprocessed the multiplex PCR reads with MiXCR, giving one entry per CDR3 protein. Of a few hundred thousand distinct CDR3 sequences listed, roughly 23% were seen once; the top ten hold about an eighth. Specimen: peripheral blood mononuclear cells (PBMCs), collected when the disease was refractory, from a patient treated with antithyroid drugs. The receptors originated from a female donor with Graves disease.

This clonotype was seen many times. The CDR3 loop is CASSFSGLGAQHF. In DNA form, the CDR3 reads TGTGCCAGCAGTTTTTCAGGTCTAGGGGCCCAGCATTTT. This chain joins TRBV28 and TRBJ1-5, with a tentative D call TRBD1 (5 bases). This CDR3 is 13 amino acids long. Germline assignment: CDR1 MDHEN and CDR2 SYDVKM. Trimming took 3 bases from V and 11 from J, leaving 14 bases between them.

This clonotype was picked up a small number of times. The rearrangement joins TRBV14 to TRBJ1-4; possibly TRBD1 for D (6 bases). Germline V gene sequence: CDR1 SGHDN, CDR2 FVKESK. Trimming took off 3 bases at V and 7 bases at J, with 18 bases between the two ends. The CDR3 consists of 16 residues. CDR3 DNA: TGTGCCAGCAGCCAGGTCCAGGGGCGTTTTGGTGAAAAACTGTTTTTT. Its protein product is CASSQVQGRFGEKLFF.

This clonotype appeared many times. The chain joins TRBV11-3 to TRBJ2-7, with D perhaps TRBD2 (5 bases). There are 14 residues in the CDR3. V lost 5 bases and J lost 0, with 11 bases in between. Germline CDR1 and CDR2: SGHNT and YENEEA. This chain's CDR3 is CASSPRRDSYEQYF. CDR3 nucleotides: TGTGCCAGCAGCCCAAGACGGGACTCCTACGAGCAGTACTTC.

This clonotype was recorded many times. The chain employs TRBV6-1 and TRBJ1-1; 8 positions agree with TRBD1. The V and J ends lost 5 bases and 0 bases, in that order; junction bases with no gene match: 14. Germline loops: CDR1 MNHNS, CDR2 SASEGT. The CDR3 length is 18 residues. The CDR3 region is CASSRALDRGWVNTEAFF. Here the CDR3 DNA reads TGTGCCAGCAGTCGGGCGCTCGACAGGGGTTGGGTGAACACTGAAGCTTTCTTT.

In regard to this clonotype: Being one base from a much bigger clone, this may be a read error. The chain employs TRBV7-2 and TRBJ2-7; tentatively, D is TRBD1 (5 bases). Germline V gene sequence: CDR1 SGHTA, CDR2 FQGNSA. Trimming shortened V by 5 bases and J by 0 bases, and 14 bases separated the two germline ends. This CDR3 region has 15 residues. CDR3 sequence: CASSNTGSPSYEQYF. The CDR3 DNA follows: TGTGCCAGCAGCAATACAGGAAGTCCCTCCTACGAGCAGTACTTC.

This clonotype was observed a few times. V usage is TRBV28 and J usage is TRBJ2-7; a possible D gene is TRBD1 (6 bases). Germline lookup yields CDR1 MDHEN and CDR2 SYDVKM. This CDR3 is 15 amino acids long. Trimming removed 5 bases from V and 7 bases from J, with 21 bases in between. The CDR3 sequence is CASSVGTRVFGEQYF. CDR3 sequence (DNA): TGTGCCAGCAGTGTAGGGACACGGGTGTTTGGGGAGCAGTACTTC.

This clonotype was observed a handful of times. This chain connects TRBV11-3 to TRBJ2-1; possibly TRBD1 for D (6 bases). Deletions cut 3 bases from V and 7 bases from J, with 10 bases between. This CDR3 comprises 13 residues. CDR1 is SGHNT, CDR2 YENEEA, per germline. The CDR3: CASSFDRYNEQFF. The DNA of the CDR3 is TGTGCCAGCAGCTTTGACAGGTATAATGAGCAGTTCTTC.

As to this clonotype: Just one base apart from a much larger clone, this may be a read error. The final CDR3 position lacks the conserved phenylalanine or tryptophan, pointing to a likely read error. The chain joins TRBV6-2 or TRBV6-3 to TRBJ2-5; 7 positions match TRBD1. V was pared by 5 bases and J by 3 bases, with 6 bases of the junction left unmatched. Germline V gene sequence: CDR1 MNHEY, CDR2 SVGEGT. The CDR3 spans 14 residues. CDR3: CASSLRGHEETQYS. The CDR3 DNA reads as TGTGCCAGCAGTCTTAGGGGGCACGAAGAGACCCAGTACTCC.

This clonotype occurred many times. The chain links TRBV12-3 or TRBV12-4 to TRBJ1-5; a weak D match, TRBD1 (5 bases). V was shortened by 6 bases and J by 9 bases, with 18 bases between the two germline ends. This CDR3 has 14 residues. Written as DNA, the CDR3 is TGTGCCAGCAGACGCGGGGCAGGATCTTCGCCCCAGCATTTT. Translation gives CASRRGAGSSPQHF.

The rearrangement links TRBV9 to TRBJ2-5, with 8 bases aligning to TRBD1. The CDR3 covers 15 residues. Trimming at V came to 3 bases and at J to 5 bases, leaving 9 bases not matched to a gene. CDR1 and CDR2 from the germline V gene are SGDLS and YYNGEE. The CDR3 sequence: CASSARTGPRETQYF. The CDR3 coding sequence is TGTGCCAGCAGCGCCCGGACAGGGCCTAGGGAGACCCAGTACTTC.

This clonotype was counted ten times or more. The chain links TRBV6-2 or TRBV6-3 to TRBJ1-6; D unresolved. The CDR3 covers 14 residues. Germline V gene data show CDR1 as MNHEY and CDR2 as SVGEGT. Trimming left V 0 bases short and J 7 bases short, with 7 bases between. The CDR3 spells CASSYSSGNSPLHF. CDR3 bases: TGTGCCAGCAGTTACTCGTCGGGGAATTCACCCCTCCACTTT.

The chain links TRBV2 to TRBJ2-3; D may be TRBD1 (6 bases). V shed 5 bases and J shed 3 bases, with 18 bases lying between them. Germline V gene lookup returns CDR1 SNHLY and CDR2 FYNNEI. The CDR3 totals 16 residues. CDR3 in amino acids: CASSQINRESTDTQYF. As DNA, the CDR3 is TGTGCCAGCAGTCAGATAAACAGGGAATCGACAGATACGCAGTATTTT.

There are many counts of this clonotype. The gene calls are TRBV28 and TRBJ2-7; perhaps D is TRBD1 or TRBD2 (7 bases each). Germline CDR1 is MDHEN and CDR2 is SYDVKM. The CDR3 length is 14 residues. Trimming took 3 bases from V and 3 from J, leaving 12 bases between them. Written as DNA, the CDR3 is TGTGCCAGCAGTTTCCAGGGGGGGAACTACGAGCAGTACTTC. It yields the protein CASSFQGGNYEQYF.

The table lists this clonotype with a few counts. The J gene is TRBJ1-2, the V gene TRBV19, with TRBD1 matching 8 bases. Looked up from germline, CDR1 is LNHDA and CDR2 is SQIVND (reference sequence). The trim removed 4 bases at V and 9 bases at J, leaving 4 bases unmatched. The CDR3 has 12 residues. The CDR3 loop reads CASSRTGKSYTF. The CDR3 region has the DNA TGTGCCAGTAGTAGGACAGGGAAGAGCTACACCTTC.

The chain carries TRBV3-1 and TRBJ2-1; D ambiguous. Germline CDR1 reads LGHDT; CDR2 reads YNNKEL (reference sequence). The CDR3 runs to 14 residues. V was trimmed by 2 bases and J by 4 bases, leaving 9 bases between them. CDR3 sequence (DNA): TGTGCCAGCAGCCAACCCGGTAGGTACAATGAGCAGTTCTTC. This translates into CASSQPGRYNEQFF.

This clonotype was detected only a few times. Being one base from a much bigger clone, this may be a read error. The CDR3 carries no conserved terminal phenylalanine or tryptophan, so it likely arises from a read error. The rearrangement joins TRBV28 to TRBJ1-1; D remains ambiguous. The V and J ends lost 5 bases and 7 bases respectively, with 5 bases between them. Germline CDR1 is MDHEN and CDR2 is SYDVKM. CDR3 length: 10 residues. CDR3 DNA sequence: TGTGCCAGCAGTACAGTTGAAGCTTTCCTT. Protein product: CASSTVEAFL.